The following is a T cell receptor beta chain sequence with its context. Trimming stripped 7 bases from V and 2 bases from J, with 15 bases between. The CDR3 has 14 amino acids. The germline CDR1 and CDR2 sequences are PRHDT and FYEKMQ (reference sequence). This record comes from a study of OX40 agonist ivuxolimab in advanced cancers. At the level of the study: A partial response was reached by three patients: one with hepatocellular carcinoma and two with cutaneous melanoma.

Produced via immunoSEQ multiplex PCR; TCRdb's table is partial and in-frame only. The sample has about 78,000 clones; 87% are singletons. It was autoimmune disease history or systemic immunosuppression that excluded patients. Specimen: CD4+ or CD8+ T cells sorted from blood, collected in a trial of the OX40 agonist ivuxolimab. The V gene is TRBV13, the J gene TRBJ2-7; the D is unclear. This TCR was recovered from an adult with an advanced solid tumor such as melanoma, head and neck, liver or kidney cancer. The CDR3 loop reads CASTLGTPTYEQYF. The CDR3 region has the DNA TGTGCCAGCACTTTAGGCACTCCAACCTACGAGCAGTACTTC.